These 14 T cell receptor beta chains came from one sample sequenced in a study of blood T cells in healthy people across ages. Then a second PCR, running roughly 7 to 11 cycles, was carried out with a sample-barcoded 5' primer and a J-beta primer mix. TCRdb passed the 5' RACE reads through MiXCR, listing each CDR3 protein once. Altogether about 580,000 distinct CDR3 sequences are present, around 50% being singletons, with the ten largest covering roughly 25%. Input material: blood. Source of these receptors: an elderly man in good health.

In regard to this clonotype: The CDR3 does not close with the conserved phenylalanine or tryptophan, likely indicating a read error. The genes are TRBV7-9 and TRBJ2-1, with 10 bases aligning to TRBD2. The CDR3 spans 15 residues. With V trimmed by 5 bases and J by 4 bases, 5 bases remained unmatched. Per germline, CDR1 SEHNR and CDR2 FQNEAQ (reference sequence). Here the CDR3 reads CASSMGAGGYNEQFI. CDR3 DNA sequence: TGTGCCAGCAGCATGGGAGCGGGAGGGTACAATGAGCAGTTCATC.

The chain uses TRBV4-3 and TRBJ2-1; TRBD2 agrees at 7 bases. V shed 4 bases and J 13 bases; nucleotides not matched to a gene: 10. Germline-derived CDR1 and CDR2 are LGHNA and YSLEER. The CDR3 sequence is 13 residues long. The CDR3 sequence: CASSPLGGVGQFF. The CDR3 DNA sequence: TGCGCCAGCAGCCCCCTGGGAGGGGTGGGACAGTTCTTC.

V usage is TRBV4-1 and J usage is TRBJ1-6; no firm D call. The CDR3 length is 15 residues. Trimming pared 2 bases from V and 4 bases from J, leaving 9 bases between. Germline V CDR1 and CDR2: MGHRA, YSYEKL. The CDR3 loop is CASSQLPGYNSPLHF. As DNA, the CDR3 is TGCGCCAGCAGCCAACTTCCGGGGTATAATTCACCCCTCCACTTT.

This chain connects TRBV6-5 to TRBJ1-5; no reliable D call. The CDR3 is 15 residues long. V dropped 2 bases and J dropped 7 bases, with 15 bases sitting between them. Germline values: CDR1 MNHEY, CDR2 SVGAGI. The CDR3 region is CASSYIPGPGQPQHF. CDR3 sequence (DNA): TGTGCCAGCAGTTACATTCCAGGTCCCGGGCAGCCCCAGCATTTT.

V is TRBV6-6 and J is TRBJ1-1; unclear D gene. The CDR3 contains 13 residues. From germline, CDR1 is MNHNY and CDR2 SVGAGI (reference sequence). Between the trimmed V and J ends, which lost 5 bases and 3 bases, there was a span of 10 bases. Here the CDR3 reads CASSDRRDTEAFF. DNA of the CDR3: TGTGCCAGCAGTGACCGTCGGGACACTGAAGCTTTCTTT.

This clonotype was seen a few times. The rearrangement joins TRBV7-2 to TRBJ2-5; 7 bases are a match to TRBD2. Germline assignment: CDR1 SGHTA and CDR2 FQGNSA. This CDR3 region has 16 residues. Trimming at V came to 5 bases and at J to 1 base, leaving 10 bases not matched to a gene. The CDR3 sequence is CASSPLSGTIQETQYF. CDR3 in DNA: TGTGCCAGCAGCCCCCTGAGCGGGACCATCCAAGAGACCCAGTACTTC.

This clonotype was detected a few times. J is TRBJ2-5 and V is TRBV7-2; the D call may be TRBD1 or TRBD2 (5 bases each). V was trimmed by 5 bases and J by 7 bases, leaving 20 bases between them. This CDR3 spans 15 amino acids. The germline CDR1 and CDR2 sequences are SGHTA and FQGNSA. CDR3 amino acids: CASSPSRGQYSTQYF. The CDR3 nucleotides read TGTGCCAGCAGCCCCTCGAGGGGCCAATATTCGACCCAGTACTTC. The variable domain in full, with the rest retrieved from reference TRBV7-2 and TRBJ2-5, is GAGVSQSPSNKVTEKGKDVELRCDPISGHTALYWYRQSLGQGLEFLIYFQGNSAPDKSGLPSDRFSAERTGGSVSTLTIQRTQQEDSAVYLCASSPSRGQYSTQYFGPGTRLLVL.

The chain employs TRBV7-9 and TRBJ1-1; D is perhaps TRBD1 (5 bases). The V gene's germline CDR1 is SEHNR and CDR2 FQNEAQ (reference sequence). This CDR3 has 14 residues. The V end was cut by 5 bases, the J end by 0 bases, with 10 bases between. The chain's CDR3 is CASSQDSMNTEAFF. The CDR3 DNA reads TGTGCCAGCAGCCAAGACAGCATGAACACTGAAGCTTTCTTT.

The chain is built from TRBV28 and TRBJ2-1; D is tentatively TRBD1 or TRBD2 (5 bases each). The length of the CDR3 is 15 residues. The germline V gene encodes CDR1 MDHEN and CDR2 SYDVKM. Trimming took 5 bases from V and 6 from J, leaving 17 bases between them. The CDR3: CASSAGTVLSNEQFF. The CDR3 DNA follows: TGTGCCAGCAGTGCTGGGACGGTATTGTCCAATGAGCAGTTCTTC.

As to this clonotype: This may arise from a read error, as a much more abundant clone is one base away. The chain employs TRBV20-1 and TRBJ2-1, with 9 nucleotides matching TRBD2. Unmatched junction bases numbered 2, after V lost 3 bases and J lost 2 bases. The CDR3 extends over 14 amino acids. Germline assignment: CDR1 DFQATT and CDR2 SNEGSKA (reference sequence). CDR3: CSASASGAYNEQFF. DNA of the CDR3: TGCAGTGCTAGTGCTAGCGGGGCCTACAATGAGCAGTTCTTC.

V gene TRBV4-2 combines with J gene TRBJ1-6; no clear D. The germline CDR1 and CDR2 sequences are LGHNA and YNFKEQ. There are 17 residues in the CDR3. V was cut by 6 bases and J by 8 bases, with 23 bases left in between. In DNA, the CDR3 is TGTGCCAGCAGTCATGGCGCAGGACCGTCGGGTGATTCACCCCTCCACTTT. Translation gives CASSHGAGPSGDSPLHF.

Ten or more counts support this clonotype. The chain links TRBV6-6 to TRBJ2-5, with TRBD1 matching 9 bases. The CDR3 consists of 15 residues. CDR1 and CDR2 (germline): MNHNY, SVGAGI (reference sequence). V lost 7 bases, J lost 0 bases, and 6 bases stayed unmatched. As DNA, the CDR3 is TGTGCCAGCAACAAAGGGACAGGGTACCAAGAGACCCAGTACTTC. This translates into CASNKGTGYQETQYF.

The rearrangement joins TRBV20-1 to TRBJ1-6, with D hard to call. V lost 1 base and J 5 bases, leaving 6 bases between the germline ends. This CDR3 has 13 amino acids. In germline, CDR1 is DFQATT, CDR2 SNEGSKA (reference sequence). CDR3 coding DNA: TGCAGTGCTAGAGTAGGAGATAATTCACCCCTCCACTTT. It encodes CSARVGDNSPLHF.

This chain links TRBV12-5 with TRBJ2-3, with D uncertain. The germline gives CDR1 LGHNT, CDR2 FRNRAP. The CDR3 totals 13 residues. Trimming took off 5 bases at V and 3 bases at J, with 9 bases between the two ends. Here the CDR3 DNA reads TGTGCTAGTGGTCCTGGGGATACAGATACGCAGTATTTT. Its protein is CASGPGDTDTQYF.